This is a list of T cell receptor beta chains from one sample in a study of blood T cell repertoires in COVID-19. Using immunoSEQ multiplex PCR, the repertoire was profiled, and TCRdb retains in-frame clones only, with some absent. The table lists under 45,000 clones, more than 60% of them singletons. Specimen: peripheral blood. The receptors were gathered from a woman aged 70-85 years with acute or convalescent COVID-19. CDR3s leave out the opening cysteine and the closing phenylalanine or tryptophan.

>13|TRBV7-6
ASSPRSPSLEKLF
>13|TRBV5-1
ASSYRTGTNEKLF
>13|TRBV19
ASSSGQGRRNEQF
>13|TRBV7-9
ASSEGTGFRGGYT
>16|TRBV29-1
SVRVRDRGLQSSYEQY
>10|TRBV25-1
ASSPGFGEQY
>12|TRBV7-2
ASSLDGSSYEQY
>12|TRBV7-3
ASSSSGSTDTQY
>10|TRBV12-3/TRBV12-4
ASSLVAGPIY
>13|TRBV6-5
ASIRQGATNSPLH
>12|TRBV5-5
ASSGTGGNQPQH
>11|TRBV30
AWSREGNSPLH
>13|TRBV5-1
ASSLSGAENTEAF
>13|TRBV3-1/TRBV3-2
ASSPRDTSYNEQF
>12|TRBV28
ASGTFNGSYEQY
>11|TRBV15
ATSSHSNQPQH
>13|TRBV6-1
ASSEESGSYNEQF
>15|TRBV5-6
ASSNTWGGAQNGPQY
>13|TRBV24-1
ATSDYRGLQETQY
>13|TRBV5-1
ASSLYIVGEAGYT
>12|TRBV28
ASSSTRTVREQY
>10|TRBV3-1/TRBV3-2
ASSERHYGYT
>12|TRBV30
AWNTGQGNEKLF
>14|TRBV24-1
ATSDSTGYRNQPQH
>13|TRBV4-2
ASSPGDRANYEQY
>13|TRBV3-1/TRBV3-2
ASSQGSGEASEAF